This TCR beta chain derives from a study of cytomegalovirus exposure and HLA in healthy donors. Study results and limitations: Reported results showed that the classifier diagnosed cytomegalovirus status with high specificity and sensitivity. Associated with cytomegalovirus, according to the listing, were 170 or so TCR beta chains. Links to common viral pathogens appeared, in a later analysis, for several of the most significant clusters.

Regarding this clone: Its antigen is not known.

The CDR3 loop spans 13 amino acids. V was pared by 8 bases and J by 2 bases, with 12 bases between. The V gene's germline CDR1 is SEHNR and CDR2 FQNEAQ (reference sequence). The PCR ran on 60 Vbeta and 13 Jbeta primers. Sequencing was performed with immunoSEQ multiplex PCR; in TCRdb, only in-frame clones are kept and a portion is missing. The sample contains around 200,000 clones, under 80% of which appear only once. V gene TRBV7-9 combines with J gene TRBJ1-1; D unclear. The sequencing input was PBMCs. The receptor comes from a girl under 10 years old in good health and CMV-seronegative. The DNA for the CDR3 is TGTGCCAGCCTTGACCGAGGAAACACTGAAGCTTTCTTT. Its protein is CASLDRGNTEAFF.